One and the same sample provided the 20 T cell receptor beta chains below, sequenced in a study of shared clonotypes between healthy human individuals. TCRdb's copy holds only in-frame clones and misses some; the assay was immunoSEQ multiplex PCR. The sample consists of over 950,000 clones, 70% to 85% of them appearing once. Sample: memory CD4+ T cells from PBMCs. Specified subset: CD45RA-negative fraction. These receptors came from a man younger than 35 in good health. Some clones in this sample may be carry-over from other donors' samples.

The chain employs TRBV9 and TRBJ1-5; maybe TRBD1 (5 bases). V was shortened by 4 bases and J by 2 bases, with 10 bases between the two germline ends. CDR1 is SGDLS, CDR2 YYNGEE, per germline. The CDR3 is 14 amino acids. The CDR3 DNA reads TGTGCCAGCAGCAGGGGCGGCGGCAATCAGCCCCAGCATTTT. It translates to CASSRGGGNQPQHF.

V gene TRBV7-6 combines with J gene TRBJ1-3, with D unresolved. Germline CDR1 is SGHVS and CDR2 is FNYEAQ. V was pared by 2 bases and J by 3 bases, with 11 bases between. The CDR3 extends over 15 amino acids. In DNA form, the CDR3 reads TGTGCCAGCAGCTTACTTTCGCGGGGTGGAAACACCATATATTTT. Amino acid sequence: CASSLLSRGGNTIYF.

The chain uses TRBV9 and TRBJ1-3; a possible D gene is TRBD1 (6 bases). This CDR3 has 17 amino acids. The ends were cut back, 1 base at V and 0 bases at J, with 14 bases in the middle. Germline CDR1 and CDR2: SGDLS and YYNGEE. CDR3 residues: CASSVLSTGHSGNTIYF. The CDR3 DNA reads as TGTGCCAGCAGCGTATTATCCACAGGGCACTCTGGAAACACCATATATTTT.

The chain is built from TRBV7-2 and TRBJ2-7; D call uncertain. The V gene lost 4 bases and the J gene lost 6 bases, with 13 bases spanning the gap. Germline CDR1 reads SGHTA; CDR2 reads FQGNSA. This CDR3 comprises 13 residues. Written as DNA, the CDR3 is TGTGCCAGCAGCTCGTCTAGTAAGGCCGAGCAGTACTTC. Translated: CASSSSSKAEQYF.

The gene calls are TRBV10-3 and TRBJ2-5; TRBD1 matches at 10 bases. Germline V gene sequence: CDR1 ENHRY, CDR2 SYGVKD. The V segment lost 11 bases and the J segment 0 bases; nucleotides outside the gene matches: 18. This CDR3 comprises 18 residues. The CDR3 DNA reads TGTGCCTCCAATGACCCACCGGGACAGGGGACGTACCAAGAGACCCAGTACTTC. Amino acids: CASNDPPGQGTYQETQYF.

There are a few counts of this clone. The chain is built from TRBV7-3 and TRBJ2-3; TRBD2 aligns across 10 bases. Trimming at V came to 5 bases and at J to 5 bases, leaving 7 bases not matched to a gene. The CDR3 sequence is 15 residues long. CDR1 and CDR2 from the germline V gene are SGHTA and FQGTGA. CDR3 nucleotide sequence: TGTGCCAGCAGCCCCAGGGCTAGCGGGAGAGATACGCAGTATTTT. Translating it yields CASSPRASGRDTQYF.

J is TRBJ2-7 and V is TRBV28; 7 bases match TRBD1. The CDR3 covers 13 residues. With V trimmed by 8 bases and J by 4 bases, 8 bases remained unmatched. Germline V gives CDR1 MDHEN, CDR2 SYDVKM. The CDR3 region is CASGAQGRYEQYF. CDR3 DNA: TGTGCCAGCGGTGCACAGGGGCGGTACGAGCAGTACTTC. Full variable domain (outside the CDR3, taken from reference TRBV28 and TRBJ2-7): DVKVTQSSRYLVKRTGEKVFLECVQDMDHENMFWYRQDPGLGLRLIYFSYDVKMKEKGDIPEGYSVSREKKERFSLILESASTNQTSMYLCASGAQGRYEQYFGPGTRLTVT.

CDR3 sequence reads: CASSRPGTSYEQYF. The CDR3 DNA follows: TGTGCCAGCAGTAGACCCGGGACCTCCTACGAGCAGTACTTC. V and J are TRBV6-6 and TRBJ2-7; either TRBD1 or TRBD2 may fit D (5 bases each). This CDR3 is 14 amino acids long. The V and J ends lost 5 bases and 0 bases respectively, with 11 bases between them. The germline CDR1 and CDR2 sequences are MNHNY and SVGAGI (reference sequence).

The chain joins TRBV7-2 to TRBJ2-1, with D perhaps given as TRBD1 or TRBD2 (5 bases each). CDR3 size: 12 residues. V lost 5 bases and J 11 bases, leaving 13 bases between the germline ends. Germline V gene sequence: CDR1 SGHTA, CDR2 FQGNSA. CDR3 sequence reads: CASSLTPGQQFF. For the CDR3, the DNA is TGTGCCAGCAGCCTTACTCCGGGACAGCAGTTCTTC.

V is TRBV30 and J is TRBJ1-1, with D unclear. V was trimmed by 7 bases and J by 3 bases, leaving 15 bases between them. The CDR3 is 13 amino acids. Germline lookup yields CDR1 GTSNPN and CDR2 SVGIG (reference sequence). CDR3 in DNA: TGTGCCTCATCTGTAGAGAAGCACACTGAAGCTTTCTTT. Protein sequence: CASSVEKHTEAFF.

The J gene is TRBJ2-7, the V gene TRBV4-1; the D gene is possibly TRBD1 (6 bases). Germline CDR1 is MGHRA and CDR2 is YSYEKL. Trimming took 2 bases from V and 9 from J, leaving 26 bases between them. The CDR3 extends over 17 amino acids. CDR3 sequence: CASSQLLRLTGLRGQYF. CDR3 DNA: TGCGCCAGCAGCCAACTCCTGCGCCTGACAGGTTTACGAGGGCAGTACTTC.

The chain has TRBV5-4 and TRBJ2-1, with D possibly being TRBD2 (5 bases). The germline V gene has CDR1 SGHNT and CDR2 YYREEE (reference sequence). There are 16 residues in the CDR3. The V end was cut by 4 bases, the J end by 0 bases, with 14 bases between. CDR3 sequence reads: CASSQRSGPSYNEQFF. The CDR3 coding sequence is TGTGCCAGCAGCCAAAGAAGCGGCCCCTCCTACAATGAGCAGTTCTTC. Based on the CDR3 plus reference TRBV5-4 and TRBJ2-1, the full variable domain is ETGVTQSPTHLIKTRGQQVTLRCSSQSGHNTVSWYQQALGQGPQFIFQYYREEENGRGNFPPRFSGLQFPNYSSELNVNALELDDSALYLCASSQRSGPSYNEQFFGPGTRLTVL.

The chain carries TRBV5-1 and TRBJ2-1; 9 bases align to TRBD2. The V gene's germline CDR1 is SGHRS and CDR2 YFSETQ. This CDR3 spans 17 amino acids. Unmatched junction bases numbered 10, after V lost 0 bases and J lost 6 bases. The CDR3 here is CASSLEGSGRGGNEQFF. The CDR3 nucleotides read TGCGCCAGCAGCTTGGAAGGTAGCGGGAGAGGTGGCAATGAGCAGTTCTTC.

This chain connects TRBV19 to TRBJ1-5; 7 bases agree with TRBD1. The CDR3 loop spans 15 amino acids. Germline trimming cut 6 bases from V and 0 bases from J; bases unmatched to any gene: 5. The germline gives CDR1 LNHDA, CDR2 SQIVND (reference sequence). The CDR3 loop reads CASSDRDSSNQPQHF. The CDR3 region has the DNA TGTGCCAGTAGCGACAGGGACAGTAGCAATCAGCCCCAGCATTTT. Based on the CDR3 plus reference TRBV19 and TRBJ1-5, the full variable domain is DGGITQSPKYLFRKEGQNVTLSCEQNLNHDAMYWYRQDPGQGLRLIYYSQIVNDFQKGDIAEGYSVSREKKESFPLTVTSAQKNPTAFYLCASSDRDSSNQPQHFGDGTRLSIL.

This clone was observed a handful of times. The genes are TRBV30 and TRBJ2-7; TRBD1 agrees at 7 bases. The germline gives CDR1 GTSNPN, CDR2 SVGIG (reference sequence). This CDR3 is 13 amino acids long. V shed 1 base, J shed 9 bases, and the junction held 9 bases outside the gene matches. CDR3 bases: TGTGCCTGGAGTGATCAGGGGGAAGGGGTGCAGTACTTC. Translation: CAWSDQGEGVQYF. Variable domain in full (rest from reference TRBV30 and TRBJ2-7): SQTIHQWPATLVQPVGSPLSLECTVEGTSNPNLYWYRQAAGRGLQLLFYSVGIGQISSEVPQNLSASRPQDRQFILSSKKLLLSDSGFYLCAWSDQGEGVQYFGPGTRLTVT.

In regard to this clone: This same CDR3 is encoded by further DNA sequences in the sample. This chain uses TRBV5-1 with TRBJ2-2; 8 nucleotides align to TRBD1. Trimming at V came to 2 bases and at J to 6 bases, leaving 0 bases not matched to a gene. The germline V gene has CDR1 SGHRS and CDR2 YFSETQ. The CDR3 is 13 residues long. CDR3 amino acids: CASSLQGAGELFF. The DNA of the CDR3 is TGCGCCAGCAGCTTACAGGGGGCCGGGGAGCTGTTTTTT.

The rearrangement joins TRBV29-1 to TRBJ2-5; 7 bases line up with TRBD1. V was pared by 4 bases and J by 11 bases, with 10 bases of the junction left unmatched. This CDR3 has 12 residues. From germline, CDR1 is SQVTM and CDR2 ANQGSEA. CDR3 residues: CSVATTGREQYF. The CDR3 DNA follows: TGCAGCGTTGCCACGACAGGGCGAGAGCAGTACTTC.

The chain is built from TRBV14 and TRBJ1-4, with D possibly TRBD1 on 6 matching bases. Trimming stripped 1 base from V and 7 bases from J, with 13 bases between. There are 15 residues in the CDR3. CDR1 and CDR2 (germline): SGHDN, FVKESK. CDR3 residues: CASSQGGTMAEKLFF. In DNA, the CDR3 is TGTGCCAGCAGCCAAGGTGGGACAATGGCTGAAAAACTGTTTTTT. The whole variable domain, filled in from reference TRBV14 and TRBJ1-4, reads EAGVTQFPSHSVIEKGQTVTLRCDPISGHDNLYWYRRVMGKEIKFLLHFVKESKQDESGMPNNRFLAERTGGTYSTLKVQPAELEDSGVYFCASSQGGTMAEKLFFGSGTQLSVL.

The J gene is TRBJ1-1, the V gene TRBV7-2; D is unresolved. The CDR3 totals 14 residues. The V end was cut by 4 bases, the J end by 5 bases, with 14 bases between. CDR1 SGHTA and CDR2 FQGNSA come from the germline V gene. The CDR3 loop reads CASSSWEGWTEAFF. For the CDR3, the DNA is TGTGCCAGCAGCTCTTGGGAAGGGTGGACTGAAGCTTTCTTT. The full variable domain, in which reference TRBV7-2 and TRBJ1-1 provide the parts outside the CDR3, is GAGVSQSPSNKVTEKGKDVELRCDPISGHTALYWYRQSLGQGLEFLIYFQGNSAPDKSGLPSDRFSAERTGGSVSTLTIQRTQQEDSAVYLCASSSWEGWTEAFFGQGTRLTVV.

The V and J genes are TRBV5-4 and TRBJ2-1; a weak D match, TRBD1 (6 bases). The V gene's germline CDR1 is SGHNT and CDR2 YYREEE (reference sequence). The CDR3 is made up of 16 amino acids. Between the trimmed V and J ends, which lost 1 base and 7 bases, there was a span of 18 bases. The CDR3 sequence: CASSLTSGVNGNEQFF. The DNA for the CDR3 is TGTGCCAGCAGCTTGACTTCAGGGGTAAATGGGAATGAGCAGTTCTTC.